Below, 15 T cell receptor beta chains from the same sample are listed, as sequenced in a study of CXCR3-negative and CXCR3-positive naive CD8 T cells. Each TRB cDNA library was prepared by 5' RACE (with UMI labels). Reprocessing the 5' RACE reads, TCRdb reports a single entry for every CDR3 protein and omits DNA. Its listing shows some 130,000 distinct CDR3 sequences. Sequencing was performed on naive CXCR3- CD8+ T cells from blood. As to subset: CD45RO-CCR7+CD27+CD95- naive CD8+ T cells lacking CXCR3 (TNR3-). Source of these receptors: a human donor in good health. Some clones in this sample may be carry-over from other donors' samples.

The CDR3 loop is CASSLGTNEQYF. This rearrangement joins TRBV13 to TRBJ2-7. The CDR3 is 12 amino acids. Germline CDR1 is PRHDT and CDR2 is FYEKMQ (reference sequence).

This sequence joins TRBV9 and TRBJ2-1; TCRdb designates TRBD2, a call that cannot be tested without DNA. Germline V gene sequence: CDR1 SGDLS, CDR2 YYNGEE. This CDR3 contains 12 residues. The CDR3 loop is CASSRSGSEQFF.

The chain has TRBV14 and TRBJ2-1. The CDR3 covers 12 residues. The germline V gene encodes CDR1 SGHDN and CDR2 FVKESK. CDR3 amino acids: CASSQVNGEQFF.

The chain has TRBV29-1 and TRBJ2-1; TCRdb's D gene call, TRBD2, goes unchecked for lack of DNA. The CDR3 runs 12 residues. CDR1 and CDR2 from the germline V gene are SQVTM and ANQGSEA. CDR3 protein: CSVTSGGSEQFF.

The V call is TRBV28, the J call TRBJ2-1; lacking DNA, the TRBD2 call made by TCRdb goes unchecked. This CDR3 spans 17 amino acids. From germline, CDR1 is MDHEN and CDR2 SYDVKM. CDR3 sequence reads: CASSHRLAGGPGDEQFF.

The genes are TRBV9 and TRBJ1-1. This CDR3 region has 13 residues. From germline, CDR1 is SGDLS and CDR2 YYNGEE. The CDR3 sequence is CASSSQGGTEAFF.

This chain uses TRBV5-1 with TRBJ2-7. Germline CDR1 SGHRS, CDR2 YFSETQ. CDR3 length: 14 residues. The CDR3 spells CASSPNDGVLEQYF.

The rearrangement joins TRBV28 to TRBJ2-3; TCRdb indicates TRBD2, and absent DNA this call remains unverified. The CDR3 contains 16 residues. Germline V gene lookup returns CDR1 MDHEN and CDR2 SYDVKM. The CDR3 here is CASSLSAGSLIDTQYF.

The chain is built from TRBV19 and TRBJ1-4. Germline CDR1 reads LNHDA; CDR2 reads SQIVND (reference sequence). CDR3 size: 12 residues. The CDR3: CASRLGNEKLFF.

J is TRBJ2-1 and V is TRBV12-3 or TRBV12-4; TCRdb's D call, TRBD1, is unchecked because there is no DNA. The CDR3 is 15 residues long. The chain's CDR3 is CASTAPGGAAHEQFF.

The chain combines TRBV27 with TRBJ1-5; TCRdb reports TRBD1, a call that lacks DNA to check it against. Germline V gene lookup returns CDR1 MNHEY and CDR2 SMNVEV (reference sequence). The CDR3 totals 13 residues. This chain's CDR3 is CASSQGSHQPQHF.

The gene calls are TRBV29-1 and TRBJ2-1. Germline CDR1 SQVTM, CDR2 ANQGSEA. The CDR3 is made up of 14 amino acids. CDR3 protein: CSVETTRYHNEQFF.

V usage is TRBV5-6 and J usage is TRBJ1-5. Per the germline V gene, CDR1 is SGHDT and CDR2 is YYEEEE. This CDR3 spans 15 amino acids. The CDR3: CASSLGLRNNQPQHF. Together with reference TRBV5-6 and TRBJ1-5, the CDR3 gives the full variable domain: DAGVTQSPTHLIKTRGQQVTLRCSPKSGHDTVSWYQQALGQGPQFIFQYYEEEERQRGNFPDRFSGHQFPNYSSELNVNALLLGDSALYLCASSLGLRNNQPQHFGDGTRLSIL.

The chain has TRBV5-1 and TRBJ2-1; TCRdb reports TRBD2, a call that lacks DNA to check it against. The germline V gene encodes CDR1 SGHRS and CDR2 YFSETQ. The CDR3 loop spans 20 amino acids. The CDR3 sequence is CASSRPGASGALSSYNEQFF.

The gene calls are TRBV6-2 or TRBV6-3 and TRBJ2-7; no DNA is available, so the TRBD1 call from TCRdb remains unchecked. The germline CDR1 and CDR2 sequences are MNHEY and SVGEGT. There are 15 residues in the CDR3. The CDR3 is CASSHRGIYYYEQYF.